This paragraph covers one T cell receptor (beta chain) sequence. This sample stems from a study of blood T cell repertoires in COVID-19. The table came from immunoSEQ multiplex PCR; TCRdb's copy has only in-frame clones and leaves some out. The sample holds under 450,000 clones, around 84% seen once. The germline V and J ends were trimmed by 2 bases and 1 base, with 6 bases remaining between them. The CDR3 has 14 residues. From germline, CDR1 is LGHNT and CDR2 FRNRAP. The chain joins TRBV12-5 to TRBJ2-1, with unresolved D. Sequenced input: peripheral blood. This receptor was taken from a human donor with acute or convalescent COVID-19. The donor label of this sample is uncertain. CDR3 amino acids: CASGLPPSYNEQFF. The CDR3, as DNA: TGTGCTAGTGGTTTGCCCCCGTCCTACAATGAGCAGTTCTTC.